The 17 T cell receptor beta chains given below trace back to one sample, sequenced in a study of T cell repertoires in cytomegalovirus infection (dated 2019 in TCRdb). The treatment or condition label, read with the paper, signifies: in vitro stimulation with specific CMV peptide epitopes to enrich CMV-specific T cells. The listed sequencing device is Illumina HiSeq 1500. In TCRdb, the public reads were trimmed at Q25 with fastp and aligned with MiXCR, with productive beta chains retained. A single entry per CDR3 protein holds the most common genes and DNA from its merged rows. The sample contains under 850,000 distinct CDR3 sequences, approximately 33% of them found a single time. The ten largest clones add up to roughly 18% of the sample. Their recognized antigens are unknown. Sequencing was performed on cultured PBMCs, taken from culture after CMV antigen stimulation. The receptors stem from a human donor in good health (CMV status not recorded). Some clones in this sample may be carry-over from other donors' samples.

This clonotype was seen a few times. The chain employs TRBV10-3 and TRBJ2-1; D tentatively reads TRBD1 or TRBD2 (5 bases each). Germline CDR1 ENHRY, CDR2 SYGVKD. Trimming pared 0 bases from V and 8 bases from J, leaving 8 bases between. CDR3 length equals 13 residues. CDR3 in amino acids: CAISESWDHEQFF. Here the CDR3 DNA reads TGTGCCATCAGTGAGTCGTGGGACCATGAGCAGTTCTTC.

There are a few counts of this clonotype. This chain uses TRBV5-6 with TRBJ2-5, with 11 bases that match TRBD2. Germline V gives CDR1 SGHDT, CDR2 YYEEEE. The CDR3 is 15 residues long. J lost 2 bases, V lost 2 bases, and 2 bases had no gene match. CDR3 coding DNA: TGTGCCAGCAGCTTAACTAGCGGGGGACAAGAGACCCAGTACTTC. Its translation: CASSLTSGGQETQYF. The entire variable domain, with the rest obtained from reference TRBV5-6 and TRBJ2-5, is as follows: DAGVTQSPTHLIKTRGQQVTLRCSPKSGHDTVSWYQQALGQGPQFIFQYYEEEERQRGNFPDRFSGHQFPNYSSELNVNALLLGDSALYLCASSLTSGGQETQYFGPGTRLLVL.

The chain links TRBV4-3 to TRBJ2-1; the match to TRBD2 covers 12 bases. Germline V gene data show CDR1 as LGHNA and CDR2 as YSLEER. The CDR3 spans 19 residues. J gave up 2 bases and V 0 bases, and 8 bases lay outside the gene matches. Here the CDR3 reads CASSQEWLAGGLAYNEQFF. The CDR3 region has the DNA TGCGCCAGCAGCCAAGAGTGGCTAGCGGGAGGGCTGGCCTACAATGAGCAGTTCTTC.

This clonotype was counted only a few times. The chain recombines TRBV7-2 with TRBJ1-4; no firm D call. CDR3 length: 15 amino acids. Germline CDR1 and CDR2: SGHTA and FQGNSA. V was cut by 0 bases and J by 0 bases, with 5 bases left in between. The CDR3 spells CASSLASATNEKLFF. The CDR3 DNA sequence: TGTGCCAGCAGCTTAGCGTCTGCAACTAATGAAAAACTGTTTTTT.

This clonotype turned up a few times. This sequence joins TRBV6-2 or TRBV6-3 and TRBJ2-7; 11 bases match TRBD1. V shed 2 bases and J 4 bases; nucleotides not matched to a gene: 4. The CDR3 sequence is 15 residues long. Looked up from germline, CDR1 is MNHEY and CDR2 is SVGEGT. CDR3 in amino acids: CASSYEGQGVYEQYF. The CDR3 nucleotides are TGTGCCAGCAGTTACGAGGGACAGGGGGTGTACGAGCAGTACTTC.

This clonotype turned up a few times. The rearrangement joins TRBV6-2 or TRBV6-3 to TRBJ2-5; D remains ambiguous. CDR3 size: 14 residues. V gave up 8 bases and J gave up 2 bases, with 15 bases separating them. Germline lookup yields CDR1 MNHEY and CDR2 SVGEGT. CDR3 in amino acids: CASQGQSNQETQYF. The CDR3 DNA reads TGTGCCAGCCAAGGGCAATCGAATCAAGAGACCCAGTACTTC.

The chain is built from TRBV4-1 and TRBJ2-3; 14 bases are shared with TRBD2. CDR1 and CDR2 from the germline V gene are MGHRA and YSYEKL. The CDR3 is 17 residues long. Unmatched junction bases numbered 11, after V lost 6 bases and J lost 6 bases. CDR3 in DNA: TGCGCCAGCAGGCGCATACCGGGACTAGCGGGAGCCGATACGCAGTATTTT. Its translation is CASRRIPGLAGADTQYF.

There are a few counts of this clonotype. J is TRBJ2-2 and V is TRBV7-2; D is perhaps TRBD1 (5 bases). The CDR3 is made up of 17 amino acids. Trimming removed 6 bases at V and 0 bases at J, with 17 bases between. CDR1 and CDR2 (germline): SGHTA, FQGNSA. CDR3 DNA: TGTGCCAGCAGTTTTTCCCGCAGGGCCGCGAACACCGGGGAGCTGTTTTTT. The encoded protein is CASSFSRRAANTGELFF.

The J gene is TRBJ1-1, the V gene TRBV2; D might be TRBD1 (5 bases). Trimming left V 1 base short and J 8 bases short, with 17 bases between. Germline lookup yields CDR1 SNHLY and CDR2 FYNNEI. The CDR3 has 15 amino acids. The CDR3 bases are TGTGCCAGCAGTGAAGTTTGGGGGGTCCCTTCCGAAGCTTTCTTT. Protein sequence: CASSEVWGVPSEAFF.

This chain connects TRBV7-9 to TRBJ2-3; D is ambiguous. The CDR3 contains 12 residues. Trimming cost V 3 bases and J 6 bases, with 7 bases left between them. The germline gives CDR1 SEHNR, CDR2 FQNEAQ (reference sequence). CDR3 loop: CASSFGWDTQYF. CDR3 sequence (DNA): TGTGCCAGCAGCTTTGGTTGGGATACGCAGTATTTT.

The genes are TRBV20-1 and TRBJ2-1; 14 nucleotides line up with TRBD2. This CDR3 is built from 19 residues. Germline CDR1 and CDR2: DFQATT and SNEGSKA (reference sequence). V shed 3 bases and J 3 bases; nucleotides not matched to a gene: 13. Here the CDR3 reads CSASRPGLAGEKVYNEQFF. The CDR3, as DNA: TGCAGTGCTAGTCGTCCGGGACTAGCGGGAGAAAAGGTCTACAATGAGCAGTTCTTC.

This clonotype was counted only a few times. The CDR3 DNA reads as TGTGCCAGCAGTTTAAGGTGGGGTGGGGGGGTTTATAATTCACCCCTCCACTTT. Protein product: CASSLRWGGGVYNSPLHF. V and J are TRBV27 and TRBJ1-6; D perhaps matches TRBD1 (5 bases). Looked up from germline, CDR1 is MNHEY and CDR2 is SMNVEV (reference sequence). The CDR3 sequence is 18 residues long. Trimming shortened V by 2 bases and J by 4 bases, and 18 bases separated the two germline ends.

The V call is TRBV7-2, the J call TRBJ2-3; D gene unclear. The germline CDR1 and CDR2 sequences are SGHTA and FQGNSA. The CDR3 is 13 amino acids. The germline V and J ends were trimmed by 5 bases and 4 bases, with 10 bases remaining between them. CDR3 sequence: CASSIATPDTQYF. The DNA of the CDR3 is TGTGCCAGCAGCATCGCCACCCCAGATACGCAGTATTTT.

The chain joins TRBV18 to TRBJ2-3; the D is unclear. The V end was cut by 3 bases, the J end by 9 bases, with 13 bases between. The CDR3 loop spans 13 amino acids. Germline-derived CDR1 and CDR2 are KGHSH and LQKENI. CDR3 sequence reads: CASSPPGLQTQYF. The CDR3 DNA reads as TGTGCCAGCTCACCCCCGGGCCTCCAGACGCAGTATTTT.

This clonotype was seen a handful of times. V usage is TRBV25-1 and J usage is TRBJ2-1; D is ambiguous. Germline loops: CDR1 MGHDK, CDR2 SYGVNS. V was cut by 2 bases and J by 0 bases, with 8 bases left in between. The CDR3 spans 15 residues. As DNA, the CDR3 is TGTGCCAGCAGTGAAAGCGAAACCTCCTACAATGAGCAGTTCTTC. This sequence encodes CASSESETSYNEQFF.

J is TRBJ1-5 and V is TRBV12-3 or TRBV12-4; 7 nucleotides line up with TRBD1. The CDR3 runs to 18 residues. V dropped 2 bases and J dropped 0; count of bases not matched to a gene: 10. CDR3: CASSLHQLGTASNQPQHF. CDR3 coding DNA: TGTGCCAGCAGTTTACATCAATTGGGGACAGCTAGCAATCAGCCCCAGCATTTT.

About this clonotype: An end of the junction does not agree with germline; a read error may underlie this. The V and J genes are TRBV5-1 and TRBJ1-6; D is possibly TRBD1 (6 bases). There are 15 residues in the CDR3. Germline V gives CDR1 SGHRS, CDR2 YFSETQ. CDR3 loop: CASSNAGTPNSPLHF. In nucleotides, the CDR3 is TGTGCCAGCAGCAATGCCGGGACACCAAATTCACCCCTCCACTTT.